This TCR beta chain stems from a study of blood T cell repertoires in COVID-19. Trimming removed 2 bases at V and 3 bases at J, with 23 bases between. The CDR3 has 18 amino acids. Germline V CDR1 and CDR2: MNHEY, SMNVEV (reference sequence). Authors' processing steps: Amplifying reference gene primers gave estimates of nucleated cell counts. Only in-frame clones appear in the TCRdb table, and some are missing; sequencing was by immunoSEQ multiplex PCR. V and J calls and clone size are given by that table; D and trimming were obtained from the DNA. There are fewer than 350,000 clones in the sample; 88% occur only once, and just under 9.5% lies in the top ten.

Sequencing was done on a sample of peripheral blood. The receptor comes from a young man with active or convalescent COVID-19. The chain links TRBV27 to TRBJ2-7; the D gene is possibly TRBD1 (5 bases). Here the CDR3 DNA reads TGTGCCAGCAGTTTAAGGGGCAAGACTTATCCTGAAGGCTACGAGCAGTACTTC. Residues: CASSLRGKTYPEGYEQYF.